The 31 T cell receptor beta chains listed next were all sequenced from one sample in a study of T cells in women clearing cervical HPV infection. The table came from immunoSEQ multiplex PCR; TCRdb's copy has only in-frame clones and leaves some out. Its clone listing holds tens of thousands of clones. Sequenced: blood buffy coat. The origin of the receptors is a woman between 18 and 70 years old with a cervical HPV16 infection that either progressed to CIN3+ or cleared (not recorded which).

Comments on this clone: Read sequence stops 3 residues before the CDR3 end, and the germline J gene provides the missing end. J is TRBJ2-5 and V is TRBV7-8, with a weak D call TRBD1 (5 bases). Trimming removed 0 bases at V and 0 bases at J, with 17 bases between. Germline V gives CDR1 SGHVS, CDR2 FQNEAQ. This CDR3 comprises 18 residues. The DNA read from the CDR3 is TGTGCCAGCAGCTTAGCTAGGGTGGGGCTTCAGTACCAAGAGACC. This sequence encodes CASSLARVGLQYQET. The entire CDR3 protein is CASSLARVGLQYQETQYF.

Notes on this clone: With the read ending 3 residues before the CDR3 end, the germline J gene is used to fill in that end. The chain carries TRBV28 and TRBJ1-1; 9 nucleotides align to TRBD1. The V and J ends lost 11 bases and 0 bases, in that order; junction bases with no gene match: 7. Germline V CDR1 and CDR2: MDHEN, SYDVKM. CDR3 length: 14 residues. The CDR3 DNA, read in part, is TGTGCCTCACAGGGGGCGAACCTGAACACTGAA. Protein sequence: CASQGANLNTE. The full CDR3 protein is CASQGANLNTEAFF.

To note about this clone: The CDR3 end is not reached by the read, which stops 3 residues before it; the germline J gene fills it in. The genes are TRBV10-3 and TRBJ2-7; weak D call: TRBD2 (6 bases). Germline-derived CDR1 and CDR2 are ENHRY and SYGVKD. V was clipped by 1 base and J by 0 bases, with 13 bases between them. The CDR3 runs to 16 residues. CDR3 DNA, as far as it was read: TGTGCCATCAGTGAGTGGAGGGCGGGATCCTCCTACGAG. It yields the protein CAISEWRAGSSYE. The full CDR3 protein reads CAISEWRAGSSYEQYF.

Comment on this clone: The read ends 3 residues before the CDR3 terminus; that terminus is restored from the germline J gene. V usage is TRBV5-4 and J usage is TRBJ2-7, with TRBD2 as a possible D gene (5 bases). The CDR3 spans 14 residues. Germline CDR1 SGHNT, CDR2 YYREEE (reference sequence). V was shortened by 0 bases and J by 4 bases, with 11 bases between the two germline ends. The CDR3 bases that were read are TGTGCCAGCAGCTTGGCGGGGTATCGATACGAG. Amino acids: CASSLAGYRYE. The whole CDR3 protein reads CASSLAGYRYEQYF.

On this clone: The sequenced fragment ends 3 residues before the CDR3 boundary, so the rest is inferred from the germline J gene. The gene calls are TRBV5-1 and TRBJ1-2; 7 bases map to TRBD1. The germline V gene encodes CDR1 SGHRS and CDR2 YFSETQ. The CDR3 has 15 residues. The V gene end was trimmed by 0 bases and the J gene end by 2 bases; junction bases not matched to a gene: 4. The covered CDR3 bases are TGCGCCAGCAGCTTGGCCTTACAGGGGAACTATGGC. Translated: CASSLALQGNYG. The whole CDR3 protein reads CASSLALQGNYGYTF. The variable domain in full, with the rest retrieved from reference TRBV5-1 and TRBJ1-2, is KAGVTQTPRYLIKTRGQQVTLSCSPISGHRSVSWYQQTPGQGLQFLFEYFSETQRNKGNFPGRFSGRQFSNSRSEMNVSTLELGDSALYLCASSLALQGNYGYTFGSGTRLTVV.

As to this clone: The observed sequence ends 3 residues before the CDR3 terminus, with the missing tail filled in from the germline J gene. V gene TRBV6-2 or TRBV6-3 combines with J gene TRBJ1-5, with 7 bases identical to TRBD1. V shed 7 bases, J shed 1 base, and the junction held 7 bases outside the gene matches. The CDR3 is 15 amino acids. The germline V gene encodes CDR1 MNHEY and CDR2 SVGEGT. CDR3 in amino acids: CASTPRTGSNQPQHF. Incomplete CDR3 DNA: TGTGCCAGCACCCCGAGGACAGGAAGCAATCAGCCC.

Notes on this clone: The read comes to an end 3 residues before the CDR3 does, leaving the germline J gene to fill in the end. This chain links TRBV5-1 with TRBJ2-1, with D uncertain. This CDR3 comprises 15 residues. Germline lookup yields CDR1 SGHRS and CDR2 YFSETQ. Trimming stripped 2 bases from V and 0 bases from J, with 9 bases between. The CDR3 here is CASSLYKSSYNEQFF. The CDR3 DNA, read in part, is TGCGCCAGCAGCTTATACAAGAGCTCCTACAATGAG.

A remark on this clone: The read halts 3 residues ahead of the CDR3 end, with the missing end drawn from the germline J gene. The V gene is TRBV19, the J gene TRBJ1-2; D might be TRBD1 (5 bases). CDR3 length: 15 amino acids. From germline, CDR1 is LNHDA and CDR2 SQIVND (reference sequence). Trimming removed 1 base from V and 4 bases from J, with 13 bases in between. The CDR3 sequence: CASSIASGILYGYTF. CDR3 DNA (partial): TGTGCCAGTAGTATAGCCTCAGGGATCCTCTATGGC. The full variable domain, with the rest looked up from reference TRBV19 and TRBJ1-2, is DGGITQSPKYLFRKEGQNVTLSCEQNLNHDAMYWYRQDPGQGLRLIYYSQIVNDFQKGDIAEGYSVSREKKESFPLTVTSAQKNPTAFYLCASSIASGILYGYTFGSGTRLTVV.

Regarding this clone: The CDR3 end lies 3 residues beyond the end of the read and is filled in from the germline J gene. The chain links TRBV29-1 to TRBJ2-3, with D unclear. The ends were cut back, 3 bases at V and 2 bases at J, with 9 bases in the middle. The V gene's germline CDR1 is SQVTM and CDR2 ANQGSEA. The length of the CDR3 is 13 residues. The part of the CDR3 DNA that was read is TGCAGCGTTGACCTCCAACACACAGATACG. The encoded protein is CSVDLQHTDT. The entire CDR3 protein reads CSVDLQHTDTQYF.

Turning to this clone: The read terminates 3 residues before the CDR3 end, so the remaining end is supplied by the germline J gene. V usage is TRBV15 and J usage is TRBJ2-1; 8 bases align to TRBD2. Trimming at V came to 4 bases and at J to 5 bases, leaving 10 bases not matched to a gene. This CDR3 comprises 16 residues. The germline gives CDR1 LNHNV, CDR2 YYDKDF (reference sequence). CDR3 DNA, as far as it was read: TGTGCCACCAGCACCACTAGCGGCGAGAGGGACAATGAG. It yields the protein CATSTTSGERDNE. In full, the CDR3 is CATSTTSGERDNEQFF.

On this clone: The read gets to within 3 residues of the CDR3 end, and the germline J gene fills in the rest. The chain uses TRBV5-3 and TRBJ2-1; TRBD1 is a possible D gene (5 bases). TRBV5-3 is treated as an ORF (open reading frame) with a function not yet certain. V lost 2 bases and J lost 2, with 17 bases in between. The CDR3 covers 17 residues. The DNA read from the CDR3 is TGTGCCAGAAGCTTAATCTCAAGGCAGGGCCCCTACAATGAG. Protein product: CARSLISRQGPYNE. The CDR3 in full is CARSLISRQGPYNEQFF.

With respect to this clone: The read ends 3 residues before the CDR3 terminus; that terminus is restored from the germline J gene. This chain joins TRBV5-1 and TRBJ2-7; 11 bases agree with TRBD1. This CDR3 region has 15 residues. The V segment lost 0 bases and the J segment 2 bases; nucleotides outside the gene matches: 1. Per the germline V gene, CDR1 is SGHRS and CDR2 is YFSETQ. The sequenced CDR3 bases are TGCGCCAGCAGCTTGGGGACAGGGGGCACCTACGAG. Translation: CASSLGTGGTYE. The whole CDR3 protein is CASSLGTGGTYEQYF.

Of note for this clone: The read finishes 3 residues shy of the CDR3 end, and the germline J gene is used to complete it. The V gene is TRBV2, the J gene TRBJ2-7, with TRBD1 matching 9 bases. This CDR3 has 14 residues. V trimming: 7 bases; J trimming: 6 bases; junction bases outside the gene matches: 10. Germline CDR1 reads SNHLY; CDR2 reads FYNNEI. CDR3 residues: CASTMGQGLGEQYF. The CDR3 DNA, read in part, is TGTGCCAGCACAATGGGACAGGGCTTAGGCGAG. The full variable domain, completed using reference TRBV2 and TRBJ2-7, is EPEVTQTPSHQVTQMGQEVILRCVPISNHLYFYWYRQILGQKVEFLVSFYNNEISEKSEIFDDQFSVERPDGSNFTLKIRSTKLEDSAMYFCASTMGQGLGEQYFGPGTRLTVT.

Details on this clone: The read falls 3 residues short of the CDR3 end, and the missing part is taken from the germline J gene. This rearrangement joins TRBV28 to TRBJ2-1; D unresolved. CDR1 is MDHEN, CDR2 SYDVKM, per germline. V dropped 5 bases and J dropped 3 bases, with 5 bases sitting between them. The CDR3 totals 12 residues. The CDR3 spells CASSLIYNEQFF. CDR3 DNA (partial): TGTGCCAGCAGTCTAATCTACAATGAG.

A note on this clone: The observed sequence ends 3 residues before the CDR3 terminus, with the missing tail filled in from the germline J gene. The rearrangement links TRBV5-1 to TRBJ2-5; D may be TRBD2 (6 bases). CDR3 length: 14 residues. V was trimmed by 2 bases and J by 5 bases, leaving 13 bases between them. CDR1 and CDR2 (germline): SGHRS, YFSETQ. CDR3 protein: CASSFGRGEETQYF. CDR3 DNA, as far as it was read: TGCGCCAGCAGCTTTGGGCGGGGCGAGGAGACC.

This clone shows up as medium-sized (0.01 to 0.1%) by frequency. The read terminates 3 residues ahead of where the CDR3 ends, so the germline J gene completes it. The gene calls are TRBV7-4 and TRBJ2-5, with TRBD1 identical over 9 bases. This CDR3 is 16 amino acids long. The germline gives CDR1 SGHVT, CDR2 SQSDAQ. V lost 3 bases to trimming and J lost 2 bases; unmatched junction nucleotides: 7. CDR3 loop: CASSFDPGQGQETQYF. The sequenced CDR3 bases are TGTGCCAGCAGCTTCGATCCGGGACAGGGACAAGAGACC.

For this clone: The observed sequence ends 3 residues before the CDR3 terminus, with the missing tail filled in from the germline J gene. This chain joins TRBV20-1 and TRBJ1-1; 8 bases are a match to TRBD1. Germline V gives CDR1 DFQATT, CDR2 SNEGSKA (reference sequence). V shed 6 bases, J shed 3 bases, and the junction held 12 bases outside the gene matches. The CDR3 totals 15 residues. The covered CDR3 bases are TGCAGTGCAAGCCAGGGGGCGACGGTGGACACTGAA. Its translation: CSASQGATVDTE. The CDR3 reads in full as CSASQGATVDTEAFF.

On this clone: Read coverage stops 3 residues before the CDR3 terminus; the germline J gene supplies the remainder. The sample holds other DNA sequences that translate to the same CDR3. The rearrangement links TRBV5-1 to TRBJ1-1; 8 bases match TRBD1. V shed 5 bases, J shed 5 bases, and the junction held 11 bases outside the gene matches. CDR3 length: 15 amino acids. Germline CDR1 reads SGHRS; CDR2 reads YFSETQ. The covered CDR3 bases are TGCGCCAGCAGTGAAGCAGGGGGCAAGGGGACTGAA. Translated, it gives CASSEAGGKGTE. The entire CDR3 sequence reads CASSEAGGKGTEAFF.

Comment on this clone: Sequencing ends 3 residues short of the CDR3 end; the germline J gene provides the rest. The gene calls are TRBV7-2 and TRBJ1-2, with D perhaps TRBD1 (5 bases). Trimming removed 1 base from V and 5 bases from J, with 14 bases in between. The germline V gene has CDR1 SGHTA and CDR2 FQGNSA. The CDR3 consists of 15 residues. CDR3 DNA (partial): TGTGCCAGCAGCTTAGTCTACGGGGGGGGGTATGGC. Protein product: CASSLVYGGGYG. The complete CDR3 protein is CASSLVYGGGYGYTF.

As to this clone: The read finishes 3 residues shy of the CDR3 end, and the germline J gene is used to complete it. This chain links TRBV5-4 with TRBJ1-6, with D possibly TRBD1 on 5 matching bases. The CDR3 contains 14 residues. Germline V gene sequence: CDR1 SGHNT, CDR2 YYREEE (reference sequence). Between the trimmed V and J ends, which lost 4 bases and 5 bases, there was a span of 10 bases. The CDR3 here is CASSQGHNNSPLHF. Incomplete CDR3 DNA: TGTGCCAGCAGCCAAGGACATAATAATTCACCC.

By frequency, this clone registers medium-sized. The read is 3 residues too short to cover the CDR3 end, so that end is filled in from the germline J gene. The chain has TRBV7-8 and TRBJ2-3; 7 positions agree with TRBD1. Germline CDR1 and CDR2: SGHVS and FQNEAQ. J lost 3 bases, V lost 2 bases, and 5 bases had no gene match. This CDR3 has 15 amino acids. CDR3 DNA (partial): TGTGCCAGCAGCTTATCCCAGGGGGTAACAGATACG. This encodes CASSLSQGVTDT. In full, the CDR3 reads CASSLSQGVTDTQYF.

Comments on this clone: The CDR3 goes on 3 residues after the read ends, and that part is filled in from the germline J gene. The chain joins TRBV29-1 to TRBJ2-7; TRBD1 might be the D (6 bases). Germline-derived CDR1 and CDR2 are SQVTM and ANQGSEA. The CDR3 spans 12 residues. V was shortened by 4 bases and J by 0 bases, with 7 bases between the two germline ends. Incomplete CDR3 DNA: TGCAGCGTTGGGGGGCCCTCCTACGAG. Residues: CSVGGPSYE. The complete CDR3 protein is CSVGGPSYEQYF.

Notes on this clone: The read gets to within 3 residues of the CDR3 end, and the germline J gene fills in the rest. The rearrangement links TRBV18 to TRBJ2-7; 13 bases align to TRBD2. CDR1 is KGHSH and CDR2 is LQKENI in the germline V gene. The CDR3 contains 17 residues. After removal of 4 bases from V and 0 bases from J, the junction contained 6 bases not matched to a gene. CDR3 DNA, as far as it was read: TGTGCCAGCTCACTGGGGACTAGCGGGATGTACTCCTACGAG. Residues: CASSLGTSGMYSYE. The complete CDR3 reads CASSLGTSGMYSYEQYF.

CDR3 DNA, as far as it was read: TGTGCCAGCAGCCTCGACAGGGCGCCCAACACTGAA. The encoded protein is CASSLDRAPNTE. The CDR3, in full, reads CASSLDRAPNTEAFF. V gene TRBV27 combines with J gene TRBJ1-1; 7 nucleotides line up with TRBD1. The read gets to within 3 residues of the CDR3 end, and the germline J gene fills in the rest. The V and J ends lost 6 bases and 2 bases, in that order; junction bases with no gene match: 9. The CDR3 totals 15 residues. The germline V gene has CDR1 MNHEY and CDR2 SMNVEV (reference sequence).

As regards this clone: Sequencing ends 3 residues short of the CDR3 end; the germline J gene provides the rest. The chain couples TRBV5-1 to TRBJ1-1; D gene unclear. V lost 2 bases and J lost 3, with 14 bases in between. The CDR3 contains 15 residues. Per germline, CDR1 SGHRS and CDR2 YFSETQ. The CDR3 loop is CASSFGPVADTEAFF. The CDR3 bases that were read are TGCGCCAGCAGCTTTGGTCCGGTCGCGGACACTGAA.

Comment on this clone: Coverage ceases 3 residues before the CDR3 finishes, and the germline J gene fills in the end. J is TRBJ2-3 and V is TRBV29-1, with 10 positions matching TRBD2. J was trimmed by 5 bases and V by 7 bases; bases with no gene match: 9. Germline V gene data show CDR1 as SQVTM and CDR2 as ANQGSEA. This CDR3 has 14 residues. The CDR3 bases that were read are TGCAGCGCAGACCTAGCGGGAGTGTTAGATACG. It encodes CSADLAGVLDT. From start to end, the CDR3 is CSADLAGVLDTQYF.

A word on this clone: The read terminates 3 residues ahead of where the CDR3 ends, so the germline J gene completes it. The rearrangement links TRBV5-6 to TRBJ2-5; no reliable D call. Per the germline V gene, CDR1 is SGHDT and CDR2 is YYEEEE. The CDR3 loop spans 13 amino acids. Deletions cut 0 bases from V and 2 bases from J, with 5 bases between. CDR3 DNA (partial): TGTGCCAGCAGCTTGGGCAGACAAGAGACC. Its translation is CASSLGRQET. The whole CDR3 region reads CASSLGRQETQYF.

Of note for this clone: The read falls 3 residues short of the CDR3 end, and the missing part is taken from the germline J gene. The chain joins TRBV5-1 to TRBJ2-1; 10 bases fit TRBD2. The CDR3 is 18 residues long. In germline, CDR1 is SGHRS, CDR2 YFSETQ. The V segment lost 1 base and the J segment 9 bases; nucleotides outside the gene matches: 16. The CDR3 sequence is CASSLTVMGGTSAGEQFF. The CDR3 bases that were read are TGCGCCAGCAGCTTGACGGTGATGGGGGGGACTAGCGCGGGTGAG.

Concerning this clone itself: The CDR3 extends 3 residues past the end of the read, so its final part is completed from the germline J gene. The chain combines TRBV20-1 with TRBJ2-5; 9 bases are a match to TRBD2. The germline gives CDR1 DFQATT, CDR2 SNEGSKA (reference sequence). V lost 3 bases and J lost 5; bases outside the gene matches: 16. This CDR3 is built from 17 residues. The part of the CDR3 DNA that was read is TGCAGTGCTAGTAGAATAGCGGGAGAGTGGTCGCGGGAGACC. Its protein product is CSASRIAGEWSRET. The complete CDR3 reads CSASRIAGEWSRETQYF.

Incomplete CDR3 DNA: TGTGCCAGCAGTTACTCACAACGTGATCAGCCC. Translated, it gives CASSYSQRDQP. The CDR3 in full is CASSYSQRDQPQHF. The chain couples TRBV6-2 or TRBV6-3 to TRBJ1-5; D ambiguous. Read coverage stops 3 residues before the CDR3 terminus; the germline J gene supplies the remainder. Germline-derived CDR1 and CDR2 are MNHEY and SVGEGT. The V and J ends lost 0 bases and 5 bases respectively, with 8 bases between them. The CDR3 has 14 residues.

According to its frequency, this clone is medium-sized. The read terminates 3 residues ahead of where the CDR3 ends, so the germline J gene completes it. The rearrangement links TRBV29-1 to TRBJ1-4; TRBD1 matches 10 bases. Trimming at V came to 5 bases and at J to 5 bases, leaving 2 bases not matched to a gene. CDR1 is SQVTM and CDR2 is ANQGSEA in the germline V gene. This CDR3 has 13 amino acids. Partial CDR3 DNA: TGCAGCGTTTCGGGACAGGGGAATGAAAAA. This sequence encodes CSVSGQGNEK. The whole CDR3 region reads CSVSGQGNEKLFF.